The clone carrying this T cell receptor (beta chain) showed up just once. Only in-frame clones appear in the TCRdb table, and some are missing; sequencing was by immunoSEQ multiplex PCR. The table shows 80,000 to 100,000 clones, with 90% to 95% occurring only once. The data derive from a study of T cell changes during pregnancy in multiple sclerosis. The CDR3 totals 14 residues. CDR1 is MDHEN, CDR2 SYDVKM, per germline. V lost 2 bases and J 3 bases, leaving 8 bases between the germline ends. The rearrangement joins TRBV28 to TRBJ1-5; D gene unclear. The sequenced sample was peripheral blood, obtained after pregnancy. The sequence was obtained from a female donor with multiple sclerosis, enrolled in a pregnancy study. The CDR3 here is CASSLPGNNQPQHF. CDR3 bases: TGTGCCAGCAGTTTACCAGGAAACAATCAGCCCCAGCATTTT. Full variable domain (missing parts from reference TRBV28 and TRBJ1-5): DVKVTQSSRYLVKRTGEKVFLECVQDMDHENMFWYRQDPGLGLRLIYFSYDVKMKEKGDIPEGYSVSREKKERFSLILESASTNQTSMYLCASSLPGNNQPQHFGDGTRLSIL.